Reported below is one TCR beta chain. TCRdb recomputed calls from the 5' RACE reads with MiXCR, one row per CDR3 protein. Among around 280,000 distinct CDR3 sequences listed, about 8.9% were seen once. These data come from a study of identical twins. The CDR3 sequence is 17 residues long. Germline lookup yields CDR1 MNHNS and CDR2 SASEGT. Trimming removed 5 bases from V and 9 bases from J; junction bases left unmatched: 17. This same sample was also part of a study on yellow fever vaccine responses in identical twins.

The clonotype comes from a woman under 30 in good health. The sequenced sample consisted of memory (CD45RO+) T cells sorted from blood. J is TRBJ2-1 and V is TRBV6-1, with 9 bases that match TRBD1. In nucleotides, the CDR3 is TGTGCCAGCAGTACCACCACTTGGGGACAGGGCGGGGGTGAGCAGTTCTTC. Amino acids: CASSTTTWGQGGGEQFF.